What follows are 23 T cell receptor beta chains derived from one specimen sequenced in a study of response to subunit inactivated influenza vaccine (dated by TCRdb to 2016 to 2019). The receptor library was made with RT-PCR. The run used an Illumina HiSeq 2500. TCRdb reran the public reads through fastp at Q25 and MiXCR, keeping productive beta chains. Here each entry gathers all rows of one CDR3 protein and keeps the most common genes and DNA. The sample records some 850,000 distinct CDR3 sequences, roughly 20% of which are singletons. 11% of the sample belongs to the ten largest clones. Sequenced material: PBMCs from blood, taken 5 days after vaccination. Receptors originate from a man between 50 and 59 years old who received an inactivated influenza vaccine. Donor details come from another sample of the same person, matched by shared clones.

This chain uses TRBV10-2 with TRBJ1-2, with D possibly TRBD1 on 6 matching bases. Per the germline V gene, CDR1 is WSHSY and CDR2 is SAAADI. Trimming shortened V by 5 bases and J by 8 bases, and 18 bases separated the two germline ends. The CDR3 is 14 amino acids. CDR3 amino acids: CASSSGQPRAGYTF. Here the CDR3 DNA reads TGCGCCAGCAGTAGTGGACAGCCTCGAGCCGGCTACACCTTC.

The chain carries TRBV18 and TRBJ2-5; 7 positions agree with TRBD1. The junction had 5 bases not matched to a gene; V was cut back by 0 bases and J by 4 bases. The CDR3 length is 15 residues. CDR1 KGHSH and CDR2 LQKENI come from the germline V gene. In DNA, the CDR3 is TGTGCCAGCTCACCACCCGGCAGGGGGAGAGAGACCCAGTACTTC. Protein sequence: CASSPPGRGRETQYF.

This chain links TRBV4-3 with TRBJ2-3, with TRBD1 identical over 7 bases. CDR1 is LGHNA and CDR2 is YSLEER in the germline V gene. This CDR3 has 16 amino acids. V lost 3 bases, J lost 2 bases, and 8 bases stayed unmatched. The CDR3 reads CASSQDDRVNTDTQYF. CDR3 DNA sequence: TGCGCCAGCAGCCAGGACGACAGGGTCAACACAGATACGCAGTATTTT.

The chain carries TRBV11-2 and TRBJ2-3, with TRBD2 matching 9 bases. CDR1 is SGHAT and CDR2 is FQNNGV in the germline V gene. This CDR3 has 18 amino acids. Trimming cost V 2 bases and J 0 bases; bases outside gene matches: 9. CDR3 in DNA: TGTGCCAGCAGCTTAATACTTGTTCTAGCGGGGAGCACAGATACGCAGTATTTT. This gives the protein CASSLILVLAGSTDTQYF.

There are a few counts of this clonotype. An end of the junction does not agree with germline; a read error may underlie this. The chain has TRBV7-7 and TRBJ2-7; TRBD1 might be the D (5 bases). The CDR3 loop spans 14 amino acids. Per germline, CDR1 SSHAT and CDR2 FNYEAQ (reference sequence). CDR3 region: CASSLDPGRGEQYF. CDR3 bases: TGTGCTAGCAGCTTAGACCCGGGTAGGGGCGAGCAGTACTTC.

This clonotype was seen more than once but under ten times. The rearrangement links TRBV9 to TRBJ2-1; no reliable D call. The V gene lost 0 bases and the J gene lost 0 bases, with 4 bases spanning the gap. From germline, CDR1 is SGDLS and CDR2 YYNGEE. CDR3 length: 14 residues. CDR3 sequence reads: CASSVGSSYNEQFF. The CDR3 DNA sequence: TGTGCCAGCAGCGTAGGAAGCTCCTACAATGAGCAGTTCTTC. Full variable domain (rest looked up from reference TRBV9 and TRBJ2-1): DSGVTQTPKHLITATGQRVTLRCSPRSGDLSVYWYQQSLDQGLQFLIQYYNGEERAKGNILERFSAQQFPDLHSELNLSSLELGDSALYFCASSVGSSYNEQFFGPGTRLTVL.

This clonotype was seen more than once but under ten times. The chain recombines TRBV5-5 with TRBJ2-1, with 13 bases that match TRBD2. The junction had 4 bases not matched to a gene; V was cut back by 7 bases and J by 9 bases. Germline V gives CDR1 SGHKS, CDR2 YYEKEE (reference sequence). This CDR3 spans 13 amino acids. In DNA, the CDR3 is TGTGCCAGCGGACTAGCGGGAGACATTGAGCAGTTCTTC. Translation: CASGLAGDIEQFF.

The chain links TRBV5-5 to TRBJ2-3, with a weak D call TRBD2 (5 bases). Trimming removed 3 bases at V and 4 bases at J, with 15 bases between. Germline CDR1 SGHKS, CDR2 YYEKEE (reference sequence). The CDR3 spans 15 residues. This CDR3 reads CASSSDQVGADTQYF. CDR3 in DNA: TGTGCCAGCAGCTCAGACCAGGTCGGGGCAGATACGCAGTATTTT.

This sequence joins TRBV5-6 and TRBJ2-1, with 7 bases that match TRBD2. The CDR3 sequence is 16 residues long. Germline V gene lookup returns CDR1 SGHDT and CDR2 YYEEEE. The trim removed 0 bases at V and 3 bases at J, leaving 6 bases unmatched. The chain's CDR3 is CASSLVGSGFYNEQFF. CDR3 DNA sequence: TGTGCCAGCAGCTTGGTAGGTAGCGGGTTCTACAATGAGCAGTTCTTC. The whole variable domain, remainder taken from reference TRBV5-6 and TRBJ2-1, is DAGVTQSPTHLIKTRGQQVTLRCSPKSGHDTVSWYQQALGQGPQFIFQYYEEEERQRGNFPDRFSGHQFPNYSSELNVNALLLGDSALYLCASSLVGSGFYNEQFFGPGTRLTVL.

This chain links TRBV20-1 with TRBJ2-7; D gene ambiguous. This CDR3 has 14 residues. CDR1 is DFQATT, CDR2 SNEGSKA, per germline (reference sequence). Trimming cost V 5 bases and J 2 bases, with 16 bases left between them. The CDR3 bases are TGCAGTGCTCCAAGTTTTGGCGGTACCTACGAGCAGTACTTC. As protein: CSAPSFGGTYEQYF.

The J gene is TRBJ2-5, the V gene TRBV5-1, with a possible D match to TRBD2 (5 bases). V dropped 3 bases and J dropped 5 bases, with 17 bases sitting between them. The CDR3 spans 15 residues. The germline V gene has CDR1 SGHRS and CDR2 YFSETQ. The CDR3 DNA reads as TGCGCCAGCAGCTGGAGGACCCTAGAAGCGGAGACCCAGTACTTC. It codes for CASSWRTLEAETQYF.

V gene TRBV2 combines with J gene TRBJ2-2; 7 nucleotides line up with TRBD1. CDR1 SNHLY and CDR2 FYNNEI come from the germline V gene. The CDR3 has 15 amino acids. The J segment lost 5 bases and the V segment lost 8 bases, leaving 11 bases of the junction unmatched. The CDR3 DNA is TGTGCCAGCCTCCGGGACAGCTCGAGTACCGGGGAGCTGTTTTTT. Amino acid sequence: CASLRDSSSTGELFF.

This clonotype appeared a few times. The CDR3 region has the DNA TGTGCCAGCAGTTCCCAGGCCTCCTCCTCGGGACTAGCGGGAGTAGGTGAGCAGTTCTTC. Translating gives CASSSQASSSGLAGVGEQFF. The V and J genes are TRBV27 and TRBJ2-1, with 14 positions matching TRBD2. The germline gives CDR1 MNHEY, CDR2 SMNVEV (reference sequence). The trim removed 4 bases at V and 9 bases at J, leaving 20 bases unmatched. The CDR3 runs 20 residues.

About this clonotype: This could be a read error, since a much larger clone is one nucleotide away. The V call is TRBV12-3 or TRBV12-4, the J call TRBJ2-1, with 13 nucleotides matching TRBD2. The CDR3 has 16 residues. Trimming took 4 bases from V and 9 from J; bases not matched to a gene: 9. The CDR3 DNA follows: TGTGCCAGCAGTTCCACTGGACTAGCGGGAGTCAGTGAGCAGTTCTTC. Amino acid sequence: CASSSTGLAGVSEQFF.

This clonotype was counted a few times. This chain uses TRBV15 with TRBJ2-2, with D perhaps TRBD2 (6 bases). The CDR3 extends over 17 amino acids. The germline V gene has CDR1 LNHNV and CDR2 YYDKDF (reference sequence). V lost 0 bases to trimming and J lost 1 base, with 12 bases between them. CDR3: CATSRDHLARNTGELFF. CDR3 sequence (DNA): TGTGCCACCAGCAGAGATCACCTAGCGCGGAACACCGGGGAGCTGTTTTTT.

The chain recombines TRBV27 with TRBJ1-4, with 9 bases fitting TRBD1. The CDR3 is made up of 14 amino acids. Trimming removed 8 bases from V and 8 bases from J; junction bases left unmatched: 9. Germline V lookup: CDR1 MNHEY, CDR2 SMNVEV (reference sequence). CDR3 loop: CASGRGQGREKLFF. The CDR3 DNA sequence: TGTGCCAGCGGACGGGGACAGGGTCGGGAAAAACTGTTTTTT.

Regarding this clonotype: Given a much more abundant clone one base away, this may be a read error. V is TRBV12-3 or TRBV12-4 and J is TRBJ2-1, with 9 positions matching TRBD2. The length of the CDR3 is 14 residues. V lost 5 bases and J lost 4; bases outside the gene matches: 3. DNA for the CDR3: TGTGCCAGCAGTATTCTAGCGGGGTACAATGAGCAGTTCTTC. Translation: CASSILAGYNEQFF.

This clonotype was picked up a small number of times. The chain joins TRBV7-6 to TRBJ2-7; TRBD1 aligns across 9 bases. The ends lost 0 bases at V and 4 bases at J; junction bases unmatched: 13. CDR1 SGHVS and CDR2 FNYEAQ come from the germline V gene. The CDR3 contains 18 residues. The CDR3, as DNA: TGTGCCAGCAGCTTAGCCCCCCCTGGACAGGGGAGATTGTACGAGCAGTACTTC. This codes for CASSLAPPGQGRLYEQYF. The entire variable domain, with the rest obtained from reference TRBV7-6 and TRBJ2-7, is as follows: GAGVSQSPRYKVTKRGQDVALRCDPISGHVSLYWYRQALGQGPEFLTYFNYEAQQDKSGLPNDRFSAERPEGSISTLTIQRTEQRDSAMYRCASSLAPPGQGRLYEQYFGPGTRLTVT.

This clonotype appeared many times. The rearrangement joins TRBV7-6 to TRBJ2-7; a possible D gene is TRBD1 (6 bases). V was pared by 5 bases and J by 2 bases, with 13 bases between. From germline, CDR1 is SGHVS and CDR2 FNYEAQ. The CDR3 is made up of 14 amino acids. The CDR3 sequence: CASSPRQDPYEQYF. CDR3 DNA: TGTGCCAGCAGCCCTCGACAGGACCCCTACGAGCAGTACTTC.

This clonotype has just a few counts. This rearrangement joins TRBV7-2 to TRBJ2-7; no firm D call. This CDR3 is 14 amino acids long. Germline V lookup: CDR1 SGHTA, CDR2 FQGNSA. Trimming took off 6 bases at V and 2 bases at J, with 14 bases between the two ends. The CDR3, as DNA: TGTGCCAGCAGTCGAAGTAGGGCGGCCTACGAGCAGTACTTC. Protein: CASSRSRAAYEQYF. The full variable domain, rest sourced from reference TRBV7-2 and TRBJ2-7, is GAGVSQSPSNKVTEKGKDVELRCDPISGHTALYWYRQSLGQGLEFLIYFQGNSAPDKSGLPSDRFSAERTGGSVSTLTIQRTQQEDSAVYLCASSRSRAAYEQYFGPGTRLTVT.

This clonotype was counted between two and nine times. The rearrangement uses TRBV5-1 and TRBJ2-2; TRBD1 might be the D (6 bases). This CDR3 contains 18 residues. Trimming pared 2 bases from V and 0 bases from J, leaving 17 bases between. The germline V gene has CDR1 SGHRS and CDR2 YFSETQ. The CDR3 loop reads CASSFPTRGRSNTGELFF. The CDR3 bases are TGCGCCAGCAGCTTTCCTACCAGGGGCCGGTCGAACACCGGGGAGCTGTTTTTT.

This clonotype was found a few times. The rearrangement uses TRBV9 and TRBJ2-7; D gene uncertain. Per the germline V gene, CDR1 is SGDLS and CDR2 is YYNGEE. V was pared by 0 bases and J by 0 bases, with 10 bases between. The CDR3 is made up of 15 amino acids. The CDR3 reads CASSVDFGGSYEQYF. The CDR3 DNA reads as TGTGCCAGCAGCGTAGATTTCGGCGGCTCCTACGAGCAGTACTTC.

This clonotype was observed a few times. V is TRBV25-1 and J is TRBJ2-1; D is unclear. The ends were cut back, 3 bases at V and 12 bases at J, with 6 bases in the middle. This CDR3 has 10 amino acids. Germline assignment: CDR1 MGHDK and CDR2 SYGVNS. DNA of the CDR3: TGTGCCAGCAGTGAGCAGTGGCAGTTCTTC. This codes for CASSEQWQFF.